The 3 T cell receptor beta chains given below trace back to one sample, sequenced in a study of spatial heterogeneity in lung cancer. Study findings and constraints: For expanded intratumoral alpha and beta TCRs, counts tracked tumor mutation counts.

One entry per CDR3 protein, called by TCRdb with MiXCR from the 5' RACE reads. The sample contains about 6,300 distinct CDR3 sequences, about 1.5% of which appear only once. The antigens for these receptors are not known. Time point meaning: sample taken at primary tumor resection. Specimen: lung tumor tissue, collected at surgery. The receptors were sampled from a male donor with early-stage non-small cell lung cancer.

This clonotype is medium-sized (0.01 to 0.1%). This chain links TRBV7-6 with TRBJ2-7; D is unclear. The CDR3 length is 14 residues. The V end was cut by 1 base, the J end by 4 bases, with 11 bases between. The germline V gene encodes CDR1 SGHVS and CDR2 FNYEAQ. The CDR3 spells CASSLGVGSYEQYF. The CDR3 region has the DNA TGTGCCAGCAGCTTAGGGGTAGGGTCGTACGAGCAGTACTTC. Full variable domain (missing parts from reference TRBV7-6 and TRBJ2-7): GAGVSQSPRYKVTKRGQDVALRCDPISGHVSLYWYRQALGQGPEFLTYFNYEAQQDKSGLPNDRFSAERPEGSISTLTIQRTEQRDSAMYRCASSLGVGSYEQYFGPGTRLTVT.

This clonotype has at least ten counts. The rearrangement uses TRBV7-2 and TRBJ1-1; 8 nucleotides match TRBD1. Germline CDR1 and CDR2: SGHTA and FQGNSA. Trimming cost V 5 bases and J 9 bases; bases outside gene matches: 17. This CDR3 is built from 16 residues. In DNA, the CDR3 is TGTGCCAGCAGCCAATCTCCGTCCGGGACAGGCCCTAAAGCTTTCTTT. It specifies CASSQSPSGTGPKAFF.

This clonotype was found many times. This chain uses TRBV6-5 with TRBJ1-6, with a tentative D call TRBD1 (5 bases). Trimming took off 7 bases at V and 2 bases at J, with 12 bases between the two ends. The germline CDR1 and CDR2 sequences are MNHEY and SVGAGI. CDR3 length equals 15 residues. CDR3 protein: CASTQTDPYNSPLHF. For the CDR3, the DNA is TGTGCCAGCACCCAGACAGACCCCTATAATTCACCCCTCCACTTT.